Listed below are T cell receptor beta chains from one sample, sequenced in a study of cytomegalovirus exposure and HLA in healthy donors. Sequencing was performed with immunoSEQ multiplex PCR; in TCRdb, only in-frame clones are kept and a portion is missing. Its listing shows roughly 46,000 clones. The sequenced material came from PBMCs. Receptor source: a woman in her thirties or forties in good health and CMV-seronegative. Each CDR3 is given with its conserved first and last residue. The D gene is left open where the match is weak.

d_call	v_call	j_call	cdr3_nt	cdr3_aa
-	TRBV27	TRBJ2-3	TGTGCCAGCAGTGACTCCGCGGGCACAGATAAGCAGTATTTT	CASSDSAGTDKQYF
-	TRBV14	TRBJ1-4	TGTGCCAGCAGCCAAGATTTGCAGGGCGGACTGTTTTTT	CASSQDLQGGLFF
TRBD2	TRBV7-2	TRBJ2-7	TGTGCCAGCAGCTTAACCGGAGGGAGGGACGAGCAGTACTTC	CASSLTGGRDEQYF
-	TRBV5-1	TRBJ2-2	TGCGCCAGCAGCTTGGGAAGTAGTACCGGGGAGCTGTTTTTT	CASSLGSSTGELFF
-	TRBV4-3	TRBJ2-1	TGCGCCAGCAGCCAAGATAAGCGCGTTGAGCAGTTCTTC	CASSQDKRVEQFF
-	TRBV28	TRBJ1-1	TGTGCCAGCAGTTTATGGGATTCCGGACAGCTGAACACTGAAGCTTTCTTT	CASSLWDSGQLNTEAFF
-	TRBV4-1	TRBJ2-7	TGCGCCAGCAGCCAGAACCCGACGGGGAACGAGCAGTACTTC	CASSQNPTGNEQYF
TRBD2	TRBV19	TRBJ2-7	TGTGCCAGTAGGCGTCTAGCGGGAGGAAACTACGAGCAGTACTTC	CASRRLAGGNYEQYF
-	TRBV6-5	TRBJ2-1	TGTGCCAGCACCCAGGGTTTTGAGCAGTTCTTC	CASTQGFEQFF
-	TRBV29-1	TRBJ2-5	TGCAGCGTCAAGACAGGGACTGGTGTGACCCAGTACTTC	CSVKTGTGVTQYF
TRBD2	TRBV5-4	TRBJ2-1	TGTGCCAGCAGCTTGAAGCGGGAGCGATCCAATGAGCAGTTCTTC	CASSLKRERSNEQFF
TRBD1	TRBV28	TRBJ1-5	TGTGCCAGCAGTCCGACAGGGGGAAGCAATCAGCCCCAGCATTTT	CASSPTGGSNQPQHF
TRBD1	TRBV28	TRBJ1-2	TGTGCCAGCCAACAGGGGGCCTCCTTCTATGGCTACACCTTC	CASQQGASFYGYTF
-	TRBV21-1	TRBJ2-7	TGTGCCAGCAGCATACGACTAGCGGGAGCTTACGAGCAGTACTTC	CASSIRLAGAYEQYF
-	TRBV18	TRBJ2-5	TGTGCCAGCTCACCGATACAGGGCCAAGAGACCCAGTACTTC	CASSPIQGQETQYF
-	TRBV19	TRBJ1-2	TGTGCCAGTAGTCCAACAGGAACCGACTATGGCTACACCTTC	CASSPTGTDYGYTF
-	TRBV15	TRBJ1-2	TGTGCCACCAGCAGAGACAGGGGAGGGGGCTACACCTTC	CATSRDRGGGYTF
-	TRBV11-2	TRBJ1-2	TGTGCCAGCAGCTTAGTAGGGGTCTATGGCTACACCTTC	CASSLVGVYGYTF
-	TRBV5-1	TRBJ2-2	TGCGCCAGCAGCTGGAGGGATATAGGGGTACCCTTTAACACCGGGGAGCTGTTTTTT	CASSWRDIGVPFNTGELFF
-	TRBV11-2	TRBJ2-6	TGTGCCAGCACAAACACCGGGGCCAACGTCCTGACTTTC	CASTNTGANVLTF
-	TRBV27	TRBJ2-3	TGTGCCAGCAGCCCCTTGAGAGGGGCTAGCGACACAGATACGCAGTATTTT	CASSPLRGASDTDTQYF
-	TRBV4-1	TRBJ2-7	TGCGCCAGCAGCCAGGGGCCCACAAATTCCTACGAGCAGTACTTC	CASSQGPTNSYEQYF
-	TRBV28	TRBJ1-5	TGTGCCAGCGCGGGGCCCCAGCCCCAGCATTTT	CASAGPQPQHF
TRBD2	TRBV11-2	TRBJ2-1	TGTGCCAGCCTCCGCGGGAGGGCCGAGACGGACAATGAGCAGTTCTTC	CASLRGRAETDNEQFF
TRBD1	TRBV29-1	TRBJ1-1	TGCAGCGTTGTCCACAGGGGAATCGACACTGAAGCTTTCTTT	CSVVHRGIDTEAFF
-	TRBV29-1	TRBJ2-5	TGCAGCACCCGATGGGGGGACAGCCTGGAAGAGACCCAGTACTTC	CSTRWGDSLEETQYF
-	TRBV20-1	TRBJ2-3	TGCAGTGCTAGGAACAGGGATACGCAGTATTTT	CSARNRDTQYF
-	TRBV27	TRBJ2-7	TGTGCCAGCAGTATCACAGGGTCCTCTCTGTACGAGCAGTACTTC	CASSITGSSLYEQYF
-	TRBV18	TRBJ2-1	TGTGCCAGCTCACCGTCGGGCAATGAGCAGTTCTTC	CASSPSGNEQFF
-	TRBV5-4	TRBJ2-1	TGTGCCAGCAGCCCCGACGAGGACAATGAGCAGTTCTTC	CASSPDEDNEQFF
TRBD2	TRBV4-1	TRBJ2-7	TGCGCCAGCAGCCAAGCGACTAGCGGGAGGGCCTACGAGCAGTACTTC	CASSQATSGRAYEQYF
-	TRBV4-3	TRBJ2-1	TGCGCCAGCAGCCAAGAGAGTATTGGACAGCCCCCTGACAATGAGCAGTTCTTC	CASSQESIGQPPDNEQFF
TRBD1	TRBV6-6	TRBJ2-7	TGTGCCAGCAAAGACAGGGGAAGATACGAGCAGTACTTC	CASKDRGRYEQYF
-	TRBV28	TRBJ2-7	TGTGCCAGCACCCCGGCGGACTCTGCCTACGAGCAGTACTTC	CASTPADSAYEQYF
-	TRBV9	TRBJ2-1	TGTGCCAGCAGCCCGAGTGCTCGGGATACTGAGCAGTTCTTC	CASSPSARDTEQFF
TRBD1	TRBV7-9	TRBJ2-7	TGTGCCAGCAGCTTAGGCCCTGGGACAGCATACGAGCAGTACTTC	CASSLGPGTAYEQYF
-	TRBV7-9	TRBJ1-1	TGTGCCAGCAGCTTAGAGATGGCCGACACTGAAGCTTTCTTT	CASSLEMADTEAFF
TRBD2	TRBV9	TRBJ2-3	TGTGCCAGCAGCTCAGGACTAGCGGAGGGGGGTACGCAGTATTTT	CASSSGLAEGGTQYF
-	TRBV19	TRBJ2-3	TGTGCCAGTAGTACTACTAGCACAGATACGCAGTATTTT	CASSTTSTDTQYF
-	TRBV10-2	TRBJ1-1	TGCGCCAGCAGGAAGGGGGTGAACACTGAAGCTTTCTTT	CASRKGVNTEAFF
-	TRBV2	TRBJ1-5	TGTGCCAGCAGTGAAGTAACGGGGGTCCTTCATCAGCCCCAGCATTTT	CASSEVTGVLHQPQHF
TRBD2	TRBV5-1	TRBJ2-1	TGCGCCAGCAGCTTAGGACTAGCTGGGAATGAGCAGTTCTTC	CASSLGLAGNEQFF
-	TRBV29-1	TRBJ2-5	TGCAGCGTTGCTTTGGGGGGGCGGGAGACCCAGTACTTC	CSVALGGRETQYF
TRBD1	TRBV7-2	TRBJ1-2	TGTGCCAGCAGCCAGGGACAGGGGTATGGCTACACCTTC	CASSQGQGYGYTF
TRBD2	TRBV5-4	TRBJ2-7	TGTGCCAGCAGTATAGCGGGAGGGCGCCCCTACGAGCAGTACTTC	CASSIAGGRPYEQYF
TRBD2	TRBV18	TRBJ2-5	TGTGCCAGCTCACCACTAGCGGGAGGTTTCGAGACCCAGTACTTC	CASSPLAGGFETQYF
TRBD2	TRBV9	TRBJ2-1	TGTGCCAGCAGCGAGCGGGGGGACCCCTTGAATGAGCAGTTCTTC	CASSERGDPLNEQFF
-	TRBV21-1	TRBJ2-7	TGTGCCAGCAGCAAATGCTTAGGACTAGCGATCTACGAGCAGTACTTC	CASSKCLGLAIYEQYF